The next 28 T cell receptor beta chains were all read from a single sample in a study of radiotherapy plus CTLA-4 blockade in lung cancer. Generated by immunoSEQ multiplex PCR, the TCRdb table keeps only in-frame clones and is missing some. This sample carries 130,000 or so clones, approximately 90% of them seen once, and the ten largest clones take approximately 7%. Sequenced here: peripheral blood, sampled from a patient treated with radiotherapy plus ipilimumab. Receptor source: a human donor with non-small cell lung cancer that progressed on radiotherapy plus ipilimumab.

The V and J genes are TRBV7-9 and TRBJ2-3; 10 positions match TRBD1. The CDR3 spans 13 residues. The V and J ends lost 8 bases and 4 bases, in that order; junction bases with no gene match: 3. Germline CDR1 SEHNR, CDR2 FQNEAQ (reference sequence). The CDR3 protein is CASDRGLADTQYF. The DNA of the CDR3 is TGTGCCAGCGACAGGGGGCTAGCAGATACGCAGTATTTT.

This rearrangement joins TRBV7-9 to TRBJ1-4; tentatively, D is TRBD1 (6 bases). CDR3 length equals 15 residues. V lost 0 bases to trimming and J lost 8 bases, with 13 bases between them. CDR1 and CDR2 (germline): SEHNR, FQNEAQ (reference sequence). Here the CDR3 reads CASSLAQGSEEKLFF. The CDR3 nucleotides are TGTGCCAGCAGCTTAGCACAGGGTTCGGAGGAAAAACTGTTTTTT.

The CDR3 protein is CASSPLQGLSYEQYF. CDR3 bases: TGTGCCAGCAGCCCCCTCCAGGGACTTTCCTACGAGCAGTACTTC. This chain uses TRBV14 with TRBJ2-7, with D perhaps TRBD2 (6 bases). Trimming shortened V by 4 bases and J by 1 base, and 14 bases separated the two germline ends. The V gene's germline CDR1 is SGHDN and CDR2 FVKESK. The CDR3 runs 15 residues.

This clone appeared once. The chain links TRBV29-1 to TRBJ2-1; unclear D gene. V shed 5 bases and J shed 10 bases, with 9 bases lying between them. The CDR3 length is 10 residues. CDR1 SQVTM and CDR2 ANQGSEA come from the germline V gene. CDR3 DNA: TGCAGCGTTCGTAACGACGAGCAGTTCTTC. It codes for CSVRNDEQFF.

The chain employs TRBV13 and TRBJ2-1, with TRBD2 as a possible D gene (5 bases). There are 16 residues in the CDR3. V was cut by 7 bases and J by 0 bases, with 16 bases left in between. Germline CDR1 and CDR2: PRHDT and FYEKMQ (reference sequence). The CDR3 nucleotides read TGTGCCAGCAAATCCCTACGACGGGACTCCTACAATGAGCAGTTCTTC. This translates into CASKSLRRDSYNEQFF.

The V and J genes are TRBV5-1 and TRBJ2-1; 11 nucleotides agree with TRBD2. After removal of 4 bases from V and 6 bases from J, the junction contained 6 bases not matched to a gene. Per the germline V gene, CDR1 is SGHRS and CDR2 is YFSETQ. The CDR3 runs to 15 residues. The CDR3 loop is CASSPVTSGTNEQFF. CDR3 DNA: TGCGCCAGCAGCCCCGTGACTAGCGGGACCAATGAGCAGTTCTTC.

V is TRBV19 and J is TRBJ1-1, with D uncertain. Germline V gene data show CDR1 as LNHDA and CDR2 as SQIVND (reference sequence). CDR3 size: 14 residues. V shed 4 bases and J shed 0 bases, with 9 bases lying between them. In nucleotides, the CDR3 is TGTGCCAGTAGTAGGGCCTCCCTGAACACTGAAGCTTTCTTT. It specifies CASSRASLNTEAFF.

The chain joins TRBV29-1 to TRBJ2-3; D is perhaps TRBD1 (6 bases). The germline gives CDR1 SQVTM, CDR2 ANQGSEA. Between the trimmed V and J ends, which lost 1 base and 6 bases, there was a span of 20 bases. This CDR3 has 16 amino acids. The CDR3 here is CSVEGNRDTSSDTQYF. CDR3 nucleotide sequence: TGCAGCGTTGAAGGAAACCGGGACACCTCGAGCGATACGCAGTATTTT.

CDR3 residues: CATSRAGGSSYNEQFF. The CDR3 DNA follows: TGTGCCACCAGCAGAGCCGGCGGGAGCTCCTACAATGAGCAGTTCTTC. The J gene is TRBJ2-1, the V gene TRBV15, with TRBD2 matching 7 bases. Germline CDR1 is LNHNV and CDR2 is YYDKDF (reference sequence). The CDR3 has 16 residues. Unmatched junction bases numbered 3, after V lost 1 base and J lost 0 bases.

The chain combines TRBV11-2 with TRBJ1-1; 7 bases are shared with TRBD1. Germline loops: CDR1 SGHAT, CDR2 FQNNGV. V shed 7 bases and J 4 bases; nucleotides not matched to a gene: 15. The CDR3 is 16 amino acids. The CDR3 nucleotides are TGTGCCAGCACCCTGGGGAGTAACAGGGGAGGCACTGAAGCTTTCTTT. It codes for CASTLGSNRGGTEAFF.

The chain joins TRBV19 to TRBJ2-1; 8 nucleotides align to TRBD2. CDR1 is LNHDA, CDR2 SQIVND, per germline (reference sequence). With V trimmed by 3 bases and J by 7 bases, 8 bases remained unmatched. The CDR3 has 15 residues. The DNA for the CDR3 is TGTGCCAGTAGTATCGAGACTAGCGCACCGAATGAGCAGTTCTTC. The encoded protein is CASSIETSAPNEQFF.

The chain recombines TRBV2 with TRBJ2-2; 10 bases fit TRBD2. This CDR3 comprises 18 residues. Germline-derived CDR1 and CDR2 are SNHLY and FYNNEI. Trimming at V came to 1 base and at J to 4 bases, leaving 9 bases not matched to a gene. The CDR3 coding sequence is TGTGCCAGCAGTGAAGAGGGGCTAGCGGGAGTGGGCACCGGGGAGCTGTTTTTT. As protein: CASSEEGLAGVGTGELFF.

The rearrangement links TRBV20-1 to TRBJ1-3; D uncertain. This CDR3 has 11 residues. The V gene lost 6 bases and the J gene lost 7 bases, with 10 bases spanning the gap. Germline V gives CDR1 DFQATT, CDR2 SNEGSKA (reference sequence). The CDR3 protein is CSARARNTIYF. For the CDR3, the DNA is TGCAGTGCCCGAGCCCGTAACACCATATATTTT.

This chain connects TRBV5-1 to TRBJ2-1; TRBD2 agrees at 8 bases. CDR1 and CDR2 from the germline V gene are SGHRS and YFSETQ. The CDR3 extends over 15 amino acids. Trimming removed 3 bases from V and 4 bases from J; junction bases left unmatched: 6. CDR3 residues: CASSSEGTSYNEQFF. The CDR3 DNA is TGCGCCAGCAGCTCTGAGGGGACTAGTTACAATGAGCAGTTCTTC.

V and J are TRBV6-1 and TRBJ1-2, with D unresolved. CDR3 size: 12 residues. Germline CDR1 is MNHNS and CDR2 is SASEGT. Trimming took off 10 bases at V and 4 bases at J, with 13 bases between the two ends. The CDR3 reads CAMRTGIYGYTF. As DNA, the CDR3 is TGTGCCATGCGAACCGGGATCTATGGCTACACCTTC.

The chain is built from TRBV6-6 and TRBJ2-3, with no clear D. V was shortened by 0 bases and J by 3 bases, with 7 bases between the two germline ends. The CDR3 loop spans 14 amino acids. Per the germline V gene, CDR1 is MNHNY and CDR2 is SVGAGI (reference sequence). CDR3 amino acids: CASSYSGSTDTQYF. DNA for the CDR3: TGTGCCAGCAGTTACTCAGGCTCGACAGATACGCAGTATTTT.

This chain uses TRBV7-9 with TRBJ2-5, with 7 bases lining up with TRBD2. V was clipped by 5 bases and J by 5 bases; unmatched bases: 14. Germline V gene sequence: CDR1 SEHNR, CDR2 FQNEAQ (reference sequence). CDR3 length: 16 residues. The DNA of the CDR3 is TGTGCCAGCAGCCCCGCACTGTCGGGAGGAGGGGAGACCCAGTACTTC. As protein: CASSPALSGGGETQYF.

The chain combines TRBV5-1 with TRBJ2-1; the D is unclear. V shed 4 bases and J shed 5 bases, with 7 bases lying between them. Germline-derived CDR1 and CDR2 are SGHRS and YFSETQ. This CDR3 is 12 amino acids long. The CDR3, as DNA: TGCGCCAGCAGCGCAACAGACAATGAGCAGTTCTTC. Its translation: CASSATDNEQFF.

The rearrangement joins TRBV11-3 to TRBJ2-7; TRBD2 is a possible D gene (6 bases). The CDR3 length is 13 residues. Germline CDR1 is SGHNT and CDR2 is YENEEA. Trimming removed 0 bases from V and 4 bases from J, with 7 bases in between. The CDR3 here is CASSLDGLYEQYF. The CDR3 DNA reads TGTGCCAGCAGCTTAGACGGACTATACGAGCAGTACTTC.

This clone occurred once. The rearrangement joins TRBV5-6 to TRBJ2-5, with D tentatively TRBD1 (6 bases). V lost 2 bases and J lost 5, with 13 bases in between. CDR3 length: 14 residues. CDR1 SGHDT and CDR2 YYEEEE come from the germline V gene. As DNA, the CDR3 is TGTGCCAGCAGCTTTCTCAGGGGTGGGGAGACCCAGTACTTC. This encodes CASSFLRGGETQYF.

CDR3 in amino acids: CASSEGLVSGYEQYF. CDR3 sequence (DNA): TGTGCCAGCAGTGAAGGGCTAGTGAGCGGCTACGAGCAGTACTTC. V is TRBV2 and J is TRBJ2-7, with a tentative D call TRBD2 (5 bases). Germline V lookup: CDR1 SNHLY, CDR2 FYNNEI. Trimming pared 1 base from V and 3 bases from J, leaving 13 bases between. This CDR3 spans 15 amino acids.

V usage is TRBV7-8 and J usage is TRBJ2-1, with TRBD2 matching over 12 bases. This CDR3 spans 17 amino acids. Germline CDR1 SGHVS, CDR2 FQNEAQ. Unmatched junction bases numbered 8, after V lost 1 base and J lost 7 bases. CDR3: CASSLVGLAGSWNEQFF. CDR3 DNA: TGTGCCAGCAGCTTAGTAGGACTAGCGGGATCTTGGAATGAGCAGTTCTTC. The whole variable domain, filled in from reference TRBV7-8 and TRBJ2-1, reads GAGVSQSPRYKVAKRGQDVALRCDPISGHVSLFWYQQALGQGPEFLTYFQNEAQLDKSGLPSDRFFAERPEGSVSTLKIQRTQQEDSAVYLCASSLVGLAGSWNEQFFGPGTRLTVL.

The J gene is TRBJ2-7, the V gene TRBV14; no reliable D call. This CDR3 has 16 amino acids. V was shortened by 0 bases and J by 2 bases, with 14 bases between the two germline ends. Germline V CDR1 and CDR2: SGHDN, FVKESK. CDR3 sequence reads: CASSQDMSTIAYEQYF. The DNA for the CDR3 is TGTGCCAGCAGCCAAGATATGTCGACAATAGCCTACGAGCAGTACTTC.

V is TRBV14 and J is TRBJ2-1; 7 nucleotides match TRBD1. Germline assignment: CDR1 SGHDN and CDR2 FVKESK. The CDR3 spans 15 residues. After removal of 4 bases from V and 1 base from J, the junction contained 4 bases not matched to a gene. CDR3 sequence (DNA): TGTGCCAGCAGCCGATACAGGGGTTCCTACAATGAGCAGTTCTTC. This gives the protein CASSRYRGSYNEQFF.

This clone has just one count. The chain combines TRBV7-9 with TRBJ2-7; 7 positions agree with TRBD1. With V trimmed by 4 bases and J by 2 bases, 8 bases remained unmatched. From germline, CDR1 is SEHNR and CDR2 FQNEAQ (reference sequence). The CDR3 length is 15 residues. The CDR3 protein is CASSSNRGSAYEQYF. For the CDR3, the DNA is TGTGCCAGCAGCTCCAACAGGGGATCGGCCTACGAGCAGTACTTC.

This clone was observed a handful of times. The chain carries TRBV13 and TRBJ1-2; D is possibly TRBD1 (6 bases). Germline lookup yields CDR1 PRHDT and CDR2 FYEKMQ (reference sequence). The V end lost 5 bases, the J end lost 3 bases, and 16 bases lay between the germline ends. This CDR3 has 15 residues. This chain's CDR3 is CASSHEGRGDYGYTF. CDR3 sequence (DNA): TGTGCCAGCAGCCACGAGGGCAGGGGTGACTATGGCTACACCTTC. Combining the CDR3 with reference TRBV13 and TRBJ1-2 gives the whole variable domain AAGVIQSPRHLIKEKRETATLKCYPIPRHDTVYWYQQGPGQDPQFLISFYEKMQSDKGSIPDRFSAQQFSDYHSELNMSSLELGDSALYFCASSHEGRGDYGYTFGSGTRLTVV.

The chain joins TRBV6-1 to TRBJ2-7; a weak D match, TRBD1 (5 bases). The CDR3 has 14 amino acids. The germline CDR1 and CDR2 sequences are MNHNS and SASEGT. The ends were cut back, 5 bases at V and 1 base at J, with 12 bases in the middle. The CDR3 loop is CASSRSQGSYEQYF. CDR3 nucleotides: TGTGCCAGCAGTCGGTCGCAGGGATCCTACGAGCAGTACTTC.

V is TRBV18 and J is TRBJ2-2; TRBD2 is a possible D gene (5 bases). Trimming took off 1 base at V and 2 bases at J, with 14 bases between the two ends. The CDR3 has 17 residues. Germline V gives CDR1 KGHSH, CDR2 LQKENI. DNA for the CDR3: TGTGCCAGCTCACCACTGCAATCTAGCCAAAACACCGGGGAGCTGTTTTTT. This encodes CASSPLQSSQNTGELFF.